Below are 20 T cell receptor beta chains sequenced from a single sample in a study of glioma-infiltrating T cells. Amplification of TCR alpha and beta CDR3 regions from RNA used iRepertoire nested multiplex PCR. TCRdb redid the calling of the multiplex PCR reads with MiXCR, one entry per CDR3 protein. The table records 100,000 to 150,000 distinct CDR3 sequences, around a quarter of them present only once. Material for sequencing was glioma tissue, nonneoplastic brain tissue, or PBMCs (not recorded which). These receptors were obtained from a human donor with low-grade glioma or glioblastoma, undergoing nonglioma brain surgery, or in good health (not recorded which).

This clonotype was seen more than once but under ten times. This chain uses TRBV6-6 with TRBJ1-4; 7 bases match TRBD1. Germline V lookup: CDR1 MNHNY, CDR2 SVGAGI (reference sequence). The junction had 5 bases not matched to a gene; V was cut back by 2 bases and J by 8 bases. This CDR3 spans 14 amino acids. CDR3 sequence (DNA): TGTGCCAGCAGTTACGCCGGGACAGACGAAAAACTGTTTTTT. This codes for CASSYAGTDEKLFF.

The gene calls are TRBV3-1 and TRBJ2-1; no clear D. The germline V and J ends were trimmed by 5 bases and 6 bases, with 20 bases remaining between them. CDR1 LGHDT and CDR2 YNNKEL come from the germline V gene (reference sequence). The CDR3 is made up of 16 amino acids. The chain's CDR3 is CASSFYRNSIGNEQFF. In DNA form, the CDR3 reads TGTGCCAGCAGCTTTTACCGGAACAGCATTGGCAATGAGCAGTTCTTC.

The chain couples TRBV7-8 to TRBJ2-7; 7 bases align to TRBD1. CDR1 and CDR2 from the germline V gene are SGHVS and FQNEAQ. The CDR3 has 14 residues. The CDR3 region is CANSLGTASYEQYV. The CDR3 coding sequence is TGTGCCAACAGCTTAGGGACAGCATCCTACGAGCAGTACGTC.

This clonotype was observed a few times. V usage is TRBV3-1 and J usage is TRBJ1-3; perhaps TRBD1 as D (5 bases). The CDR3 has 17 amino acids. Trimming took off 3 bases at V and 0 bases at J, with 15 bases between the two ends. Per the germline V gene, CDR1 is LGHDT and CDR2 is YNNKEL (reference sequence). The CDR3 spells CASSHPVAGTSGNTIYF. The CDR3, as DNA: TGTGCCAGCAGCCACCCCGTTGCAGGGACCTCTGGAAACACCATATATTTT.

Turning to this clonotype: One junction end disagrees with the germline gene, perhaps due to a read error. The V gene is TRBV7-9, the J gene TRBJ2-1, with a possible D match to TRBD1 (6 bases). The DNA end is a closer match to TRBJ1-2, so the J assignment may be wrong. Looked up from germline, CDR1 is SEHNR and CDR2 is FQNEAQ (reference sequence). CDR3 length: 14 residues. As DNA, the CDR3 is TGTGCCAGCAGCTCCCCGGGGGCTAACTATAGCTACACCTTC. As protein: CASSSPGANYSYTF.

This clonotype was counted between two and nine times. The chain is built from TRBV20-1 and TRBJ1-4; D might be TRBD1 (5 bases). This CDR3 spans 12 amino acids. CDR1 and CDR2 from the germline V gene are DFQATT and SNEGSKA (reference sequence). The V end lost 3 bases, the J end lost 8 bases, and 10 bases lay between the germline ends. As DNA, the CDR3 is TGCAGTGCTAGGGGGGGATTGGAAAAACTGTTTTTT. It codes for CSARGGLEKLFF.

The rearrangement joins TRBV6-1 to TRBJ2-7, with D maybe TRBD2 (7 bases). The CDR3 covers 16 residues. CDR1 and CDR2 (germline): MNHNS, SASEGT. V lost 6 bases to trimming and J lost 0 bases, with 18 bases between them. CDR3 DNA: TGTGCCAGCAGCTCCCCTAGGGGGGGGAGCTCCTACGAGCAGTACGTC. Protein: CASSSPRGGSSYEQYV.

This clonotype has a handful of counts. The chain has TRBV28 and TRBJ1-1; no definite D call. V lost 5 bases and J 5 bases, leaving 12 bases between the germline ends. CDR3 size: 13 residues. Germline V gives CDR1 MDHEN, CDR2 SYDVKM. This chain's CDR3 is CASSLVTRTEAFF. CDR3 nucleotides: TGTGCCAGCAGTCTAGTTACGAGGACTGAAGCTTTCTTT.

This clonotype was recorded many times. The genes are TRBV6-1 and TRBJ1-3; 9 bases are a match to TRBD1. This CDR3 has 14 residues. The germline V gene encodes CDR1 MNHNS and CDR2 SASEGT. Trimming removed 6 bases from V and 3 bases from J; junction bases left unmatched: 3. The chain's CDR3 is CASRTGGGGNTIYF. The CDR3 DNA follows: TGTGCCAGCAGAACAGGGGGCGGTGGAAACACCATATATTTT.

This clonotype was counted ten times or more. The V and J genes are TRBV6-6 and TRBJ2-2; D is perhaps TRBD1 (6 bases). Trimming stripped 2 bases from V and 3 bases from J, with 10 bases between. This CDR3 comprises 15 residues. Looked up from germline, CDR1 is MNHNY and CDR2 is SVGAGI (reference sequence). CDR3 nucleotide sequence: TGTGCCAGCAGTTACATGTACAGGGACACCGGGGAGCTGTTTTTT. Protein: CASSYMYRDTGELFF.

This clonotype occurred a few times. The chain has TRBV14 and TRBJ2-7; D is perhaps TRBD2 (6 bases). This CDR3 contains 15 residues. Trimming stripped 4 bases from V and 3 bases from J, with 16 bases between. Germline V CDR1 and CDR2: SGHDN, FVKESK. In DNA form, the CDR3 reads TGTGCCAGCAGCCGTACCGGGACTGAGTACTACGAGCAGTACGTC. Its protein product is CASSRTGTEYYEQYV.

The V and J genes are TRBV28 and TRBJ1-2; no reliable D call. V lost 5 bases and J lost 2, with 12 bases in between. Per the germline V gene, CDR1 is MDHEN and CDR2 is SYDVKM. This CDR3 spans 14 amino acids. The CDR3 DNA reads as TGTGCCAGCAGTACCGAGGTGATCAACTATGGCTACACCTTC. As protein: CASSTEVINYGYTF.

This clonotype was counted ten times or more. The chain combines TRBV27 with TRBJ2-5, with unresolved D. The germline V and J ends were trimmed by 6 bases and 4 bases, with 9 bases remaining between them. From germline, CDR1 is MNHEY and CDR2 SMNVEV (reference sequence). The CDR3 loop spans 12 amino acids. CDR3 coding DNA: TGTGCCAGCAGGGGTTTCGGAGAGACCCAGTACTTC. It encodes CASRGFGETQYF.

The rearrangement links TRBV7-9 to TRBJ2-1, with 14 positions matching TRBD2. J lost 8 bases, V lost 5 bases, and 8 bases had no gene match. There are 16 residues in the CDR3. Germline CDR1 and CDR2: SEHNR and FQNEAQ (reference sequence). The CDR3 region is CASSRTSGGLLDEQFF. CDR3 sequence (DNA): TGTGCCAGCAGCCGGACTAGCGGGGGGCTCTTGGATGAGCAGTTCTTC.

This clonotype occurred a few times. The V call is TRBV3-1, the J call TRBJ2-5; 10 bases match TRBD2. CDR3 length: 18 residues. Per the germline V gene, CDR1 is LGHDT and CDR2 is YNNKEL (reference sequence). V lost 0 bases to trimming and J lost 1 base; unmatched junction nucleotides: 8. The CDR3 coding sequence is TGTGCCAGCAGCCAAGACCGACCGGCTAGCGGGGGCCAAGAGACCCAGTACTTC. Translated: CASSQDRPASGGQETQYF.

This clonotype was picked up many times. The V call is TRBV28, the J call TRBJ1-1; D unresolved. Trimming cost V 4 bases and J 7 bases, with 10 bases left between them. The CDR3 has 12 residues. The germline V gene encodes CDR1 MDHEN and CDR2 SYDVKM. The CDR3 reads CASSSGGNEAFF. DNA for the CDR3: TGTGCCAGCAGTTCGGGAGGGAATGAAGCTTTCTTT.

In its sample, this clonotype was seen many times. The rearrangement links TRBV6-1 to TRBJ2-3; D not resolved. Germline V gene sequence: CDR1 MNHNS, CDR2 SASEGT. V lost 5 bases and J lost 9, with 9 bases in between. CDR3 length equals 11 residues. The CDR3 is CASSSPGTQYF. DNA for the CDR3: TGTGCCAGCAGTTCCCCCGGAACGCAGTATTTT.

To note about this clonotype: Its ends do not fully match the called genes, so a read error is possible. The rearrangement uses TRBV20-1 and TRBJ2-1; TRBD1 matches at 7 bases. From germline, CDR1 is DFQATT and CDR2 SNEGSKA (reference sequence). CDR3 size: 14 residues. CDR3 amino acids: CSARDRRLYNERFF. CDR3 coding DNA: TGCAGTGCTAGGGACAGGAGACTATACAATGAGCGGTTCTTC.

This sequence joins TRBV12-5 and TRBJ2-5; perhaps TRBD2 as D (5 bases). Per the germline V gene, CDR1 is LGHNT and CDR2 is FRNRAP. The V end lost 8 bases, the J end lost 3 bases, and 13 bases lay between the germline ends. This CDR3 has 13 amino acids. The chain's CDR3 is CASTGVGKETQYF. In DNA, the CDR3 is TGTGCTAGTACCGGGGTAGGGAAAGAGACCCAGTACTTC.

This clonotype was detected a few times. CDR3 DNA sequence: TGTGCCAGCAGTGATGGAGGGGGCTTTGGCTACACCTTC. It encodes CASSDGGGFGYTF. The V call is TRBV6-4, the J call TRBJ1-2, with 7 bases identical to TRBD1. The CDR3 consists of 13 residues. Germline values: CDR1 MRHNA, CDR2 SNTAGT. V lost 3 bases, J lost 7 bases, and 5 bases stayed unmatched.